This TCR beta chain was found in a study of blood T cells in healthy people across ages. Combining a sample-barcoded 5' primer with a J-beta primer mix, a second PCR ran for 7 to 11 cycles. Each cDNA molecule, via a template-switch adaptor with 12 random nucleotides, was tagged. TCRdb re-called the 5' RACE reads with MiXCR, one entry per CDR3 protein. Seen here are 850,000 or so distinct CDR3 sequences, more than 25% observed once, and the top ten hold roughly a sixth. As regards this clonotype: Its antigen is not identified.

Trimming removed 10 bases from V and 3 bases from J, with 21 bases in between. Germline V gene sequence: CDR1 MNHEY, CDR2 SVGAGI. The CDR3 consists of 16 residues. General observations from the study: Observed TCR beta diversity per million T cells went down as age went up. This fall followed a roughly linear course with age.

This TCR came from an elderly woman in good health. Sequencing used blood. The chain employs TRBV6-5 and TRBJ1-4; the D is unclear. CDR3 sequence: CATRTYGGGANEKLFF. As DNA, the CDR3 is TGTGCCACCCGTACCTATGGAGGTGGGGCTAATGAAAAACTGTTTTTT.